This T cell receptor (beta chain) appears in the sequencing data of a study of cytomegalovirus exposure and HLA in healthy donors. Per the germline V gene, CDR1 is SGHRS and CDR2 is YFSETQ. The trim removed 4 bases at V and 6 bases at J, leaving 6 bases unmatched. The CDR3 length is 13 residues. In the PCR, 60 Vbeta and 13 Jbeta primers were used. Profiled with immunoSEQ multiplex PCR; TCRdb holds only in-frame clones, not every one. Among a few hundred thousand clones listed, over 65% were seen once. Study observations and caveats: Rare sequences made up most TCRs, while some public TCRs were found in many donors.

As for this clone: The antigen is undetermined.

This sequence joins TRBV5-1 and TRBJ2-7; 8 bases line up with TRBD1. Source material: PBMCs. The sequence was collected from a woman aged 55-69 years in good health and CMV-seropositive. CDR3 protein: CASSKGQGSEQYF. The CDR3 nucleotides read TGCGCCAGCAGCAAAGGACAGGGTTCCGAGCAGTACTTC.